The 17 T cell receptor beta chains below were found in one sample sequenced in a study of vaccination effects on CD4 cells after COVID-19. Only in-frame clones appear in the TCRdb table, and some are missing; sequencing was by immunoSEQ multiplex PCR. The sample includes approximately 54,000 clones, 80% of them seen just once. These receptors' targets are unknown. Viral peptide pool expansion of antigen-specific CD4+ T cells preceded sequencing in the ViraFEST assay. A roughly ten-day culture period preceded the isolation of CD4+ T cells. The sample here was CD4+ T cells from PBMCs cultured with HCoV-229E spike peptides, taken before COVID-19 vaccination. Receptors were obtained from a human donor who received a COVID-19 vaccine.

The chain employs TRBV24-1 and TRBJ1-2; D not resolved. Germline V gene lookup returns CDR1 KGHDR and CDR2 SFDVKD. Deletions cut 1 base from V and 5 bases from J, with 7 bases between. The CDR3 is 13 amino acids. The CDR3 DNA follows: TGTGCCACCAGTGATTTAGCAGGTTATGGCTACACCTTC. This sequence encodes CATSDLAGYGYTF.

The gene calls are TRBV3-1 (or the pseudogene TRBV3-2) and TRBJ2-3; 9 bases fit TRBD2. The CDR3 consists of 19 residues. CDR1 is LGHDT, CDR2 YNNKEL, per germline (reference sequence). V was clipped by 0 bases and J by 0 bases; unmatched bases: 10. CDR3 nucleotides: TGTGCCAGCAGCCAAGATAGTATAGCGGCGGGGGGGAGCACAGATACGCAGTATTTT. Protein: CASSQDSIAAGGSTDTQYF.

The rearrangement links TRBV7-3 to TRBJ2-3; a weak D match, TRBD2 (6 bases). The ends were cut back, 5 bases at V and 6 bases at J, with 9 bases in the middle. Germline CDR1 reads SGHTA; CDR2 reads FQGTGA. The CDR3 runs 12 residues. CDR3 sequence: CASSSGGDTQYF. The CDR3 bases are TGTGCCAGCAGCAGTGGGGGGGATACGCAGTATTTT.

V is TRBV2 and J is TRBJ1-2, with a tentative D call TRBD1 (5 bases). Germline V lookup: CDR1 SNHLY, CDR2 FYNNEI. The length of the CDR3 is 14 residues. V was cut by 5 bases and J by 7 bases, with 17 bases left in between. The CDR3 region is CASSPQGPTVGYTF. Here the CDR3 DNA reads TGTGCCAGCAGTCCGCAGGGACCCACGGTTGGCTACACCTTC.

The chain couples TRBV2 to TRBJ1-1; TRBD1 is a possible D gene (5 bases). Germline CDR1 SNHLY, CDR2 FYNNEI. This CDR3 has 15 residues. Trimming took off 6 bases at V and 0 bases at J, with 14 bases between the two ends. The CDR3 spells CASSKDTTLNTEAFF. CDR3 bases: TGTGCCAGCAGCAAGGACACGACTTTGAACACTGAAGCTTTCTTT.

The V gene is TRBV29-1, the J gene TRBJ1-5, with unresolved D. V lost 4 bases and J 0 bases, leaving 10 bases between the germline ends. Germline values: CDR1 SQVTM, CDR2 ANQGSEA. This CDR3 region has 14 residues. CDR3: CSVVSGFSNQPQHF. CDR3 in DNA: TGCAGCGTTGTATCTGGTTTTAGCAATCAGCCCCAGCATTTT.

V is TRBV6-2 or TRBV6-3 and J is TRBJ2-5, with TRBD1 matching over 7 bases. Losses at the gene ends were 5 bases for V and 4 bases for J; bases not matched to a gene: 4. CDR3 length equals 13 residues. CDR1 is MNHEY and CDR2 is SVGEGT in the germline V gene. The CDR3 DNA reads TGTGCCAGCAGTGGTCCAGGGGGAGAGACCCAGTACTTC. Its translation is CASSGPGGETQYF.

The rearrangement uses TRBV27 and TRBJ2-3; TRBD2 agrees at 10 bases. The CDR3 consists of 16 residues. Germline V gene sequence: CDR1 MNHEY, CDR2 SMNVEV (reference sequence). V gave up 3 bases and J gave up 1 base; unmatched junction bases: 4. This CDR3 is CASSFYSGGRTDTQYF. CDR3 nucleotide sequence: TGTGCCAGCAGTTTCTATAGCGGGGGGCGCACAGATACGCAGTATTTT.

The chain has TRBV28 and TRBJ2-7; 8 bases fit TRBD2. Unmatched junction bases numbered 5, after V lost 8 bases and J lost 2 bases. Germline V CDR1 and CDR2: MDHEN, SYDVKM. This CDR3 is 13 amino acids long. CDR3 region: CASGRGGTYEQYV. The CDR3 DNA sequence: TGTGCCAGCGGCCGGGGGGGGACCTACGAGCAGTACGTC.

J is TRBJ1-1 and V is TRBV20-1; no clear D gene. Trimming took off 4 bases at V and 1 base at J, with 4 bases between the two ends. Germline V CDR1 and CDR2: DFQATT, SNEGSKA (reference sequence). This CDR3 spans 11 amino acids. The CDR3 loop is CSATKNTEAFF. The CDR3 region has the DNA TGCAGTGCTACCAAGAACACTGAAGCTTTCTTT.

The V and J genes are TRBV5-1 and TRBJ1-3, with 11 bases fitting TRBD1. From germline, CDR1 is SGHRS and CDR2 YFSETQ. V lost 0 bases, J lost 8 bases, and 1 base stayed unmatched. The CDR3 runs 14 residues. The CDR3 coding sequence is TGCGCCAGCAGCTTGGTGGGACAGGGGGACACCATATATTTT. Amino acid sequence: CASSLVGQGDTIYF. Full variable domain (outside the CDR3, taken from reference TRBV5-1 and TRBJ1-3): KAGVTQTPRYLIKTRGQQVTLSCSPISGHRSVSWYQQTPGQGLQFLFEYFSETQRNKGNFPGRFSGRQFSNSRSEMNVSTLELGDSALYLCASSLVGQGDTIYFGEGSWLTVV.

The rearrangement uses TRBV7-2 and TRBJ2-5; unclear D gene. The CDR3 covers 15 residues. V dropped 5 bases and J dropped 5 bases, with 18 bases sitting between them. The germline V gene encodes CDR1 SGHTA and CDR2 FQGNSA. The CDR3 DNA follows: TGTGCCAGCAGCCCCCAGACTTCGTATGGGGAGACCCAGTACTTC. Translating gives CASSPQTSYGETQYF.

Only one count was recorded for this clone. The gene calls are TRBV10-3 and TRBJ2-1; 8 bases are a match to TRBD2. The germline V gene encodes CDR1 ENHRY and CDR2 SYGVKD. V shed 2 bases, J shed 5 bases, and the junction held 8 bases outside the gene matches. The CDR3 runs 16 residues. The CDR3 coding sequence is TGTGCCATCAGTGAGGATTGGACGGGGGGGAACAATGAGCAGTTCTTC. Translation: CAISEDWTGGNNEQFF.

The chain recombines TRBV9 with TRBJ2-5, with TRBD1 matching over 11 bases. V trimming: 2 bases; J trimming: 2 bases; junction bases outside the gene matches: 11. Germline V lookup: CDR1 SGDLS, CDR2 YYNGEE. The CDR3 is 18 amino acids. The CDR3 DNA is TGTGCCAGCAGCGTCCGGGGACAGGGGGTGGGGGGTCAAGAGACCCAGTACTTC. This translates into CASSVRGQGVGGQETQYF.

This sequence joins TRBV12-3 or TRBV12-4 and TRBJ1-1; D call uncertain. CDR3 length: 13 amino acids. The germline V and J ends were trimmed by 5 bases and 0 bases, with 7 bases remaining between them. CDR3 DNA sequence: TGTGCCAGCAGTGGCGAATTGAACACTGAAGCTTTCTTT. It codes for CASSGELNTEAFF.

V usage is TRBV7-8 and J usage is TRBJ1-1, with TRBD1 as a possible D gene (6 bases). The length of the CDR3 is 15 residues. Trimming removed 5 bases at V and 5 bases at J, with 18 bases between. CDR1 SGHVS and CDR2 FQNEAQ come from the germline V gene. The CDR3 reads CASSDPRVGGTEAFF. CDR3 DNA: TGTGCCAGCAGCGACCCCAGGGTAGGGGGAACTGAAGCTTTCTTT.

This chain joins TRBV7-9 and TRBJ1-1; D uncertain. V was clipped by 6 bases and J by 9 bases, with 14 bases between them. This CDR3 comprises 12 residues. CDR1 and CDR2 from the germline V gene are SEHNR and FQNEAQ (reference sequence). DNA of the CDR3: TGTGCCAGCAGACTTACGACTAGTAAAGCTTTCTTT. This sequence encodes CASRLTTSKAFF.